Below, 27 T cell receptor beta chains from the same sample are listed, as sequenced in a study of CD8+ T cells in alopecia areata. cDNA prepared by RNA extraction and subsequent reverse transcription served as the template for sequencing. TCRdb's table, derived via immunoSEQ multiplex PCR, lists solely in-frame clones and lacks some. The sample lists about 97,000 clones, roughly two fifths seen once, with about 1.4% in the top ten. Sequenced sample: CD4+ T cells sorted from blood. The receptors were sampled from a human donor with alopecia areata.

The CDR3 spells CASSFKWREGVSFF. The CDR3 DNA is TGTGCCAGCAGCTTTAAGTGGAGAGAGGGGGTTTCTTTCTTT. The V and J genes are TRBV7-2 and TRBJ1-1; possibly TRBD1 for D (6 bases). The ends were cut back, 3 bases at V and 12 bases at J, with 20 bases in the middle. The CDR3 has 14 residues. Germline assignment: CDR1 SGHTA and CDR2 FQGNSA.

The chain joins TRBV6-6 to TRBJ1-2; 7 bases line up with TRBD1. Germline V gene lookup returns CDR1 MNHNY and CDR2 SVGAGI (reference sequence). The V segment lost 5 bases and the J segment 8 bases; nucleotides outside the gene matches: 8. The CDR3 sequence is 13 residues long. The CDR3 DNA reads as TGTGCCAGCAGTCTCGACAGGGTGCAGGGCTACACCTTC. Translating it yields CASSLDRVQGYTF.

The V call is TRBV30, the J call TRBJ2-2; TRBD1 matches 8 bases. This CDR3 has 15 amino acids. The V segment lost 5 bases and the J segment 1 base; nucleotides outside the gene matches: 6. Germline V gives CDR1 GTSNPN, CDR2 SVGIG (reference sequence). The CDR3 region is CAWRTGILNTGELFF. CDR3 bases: TGTGCCTGGCGGACAGGGATATTGAACACCGGGGAGCTGTTTTTT.

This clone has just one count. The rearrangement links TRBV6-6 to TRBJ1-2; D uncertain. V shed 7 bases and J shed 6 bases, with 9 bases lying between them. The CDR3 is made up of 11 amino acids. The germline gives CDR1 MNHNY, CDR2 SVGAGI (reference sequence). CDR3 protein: CASTPSDGYTF. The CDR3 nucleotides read TGTGCCAGCACCCCCAGTGATGGCTACACCTTC.

CDR3 amino acids: CASSYSLTGGIDEQYF. The DNA of the CDR3 is TGTGCCAGCAGTTACTCCCTCACAGGGGGGATAGACGAGCAGTACTTC. The genes are TRBV6-5 and TRBJ2-7, with 8 bases aligning to TRBD1. CDR1 MNHEY and CDR2 SVGAGI come from the germline V gene. V shed 0 bases, J shed 5 bases, and the junction held 9 bases outside the gene matches. The CDR3 covers 16 residues.

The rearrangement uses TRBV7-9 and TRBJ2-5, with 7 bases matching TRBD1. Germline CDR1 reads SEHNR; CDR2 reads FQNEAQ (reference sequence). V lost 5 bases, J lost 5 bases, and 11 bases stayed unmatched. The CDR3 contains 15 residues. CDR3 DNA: TGTGCCAGCAGCCCCCGGACAGGAGGTCAGGAGACCCAGTACTTC. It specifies CASSPRTGGQETQYF. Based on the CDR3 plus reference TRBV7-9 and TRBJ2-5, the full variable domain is DTGVSQNPRHKITKRGQNVTFRCDPISEHNRLYWYRQTLGQGPEFLTYFQNEAQLEKSRLLSDRFSAERPKGSFSTLEIQRTEQGDSAMYLCASSPRTGGQETQYFGPGTRLLVL.

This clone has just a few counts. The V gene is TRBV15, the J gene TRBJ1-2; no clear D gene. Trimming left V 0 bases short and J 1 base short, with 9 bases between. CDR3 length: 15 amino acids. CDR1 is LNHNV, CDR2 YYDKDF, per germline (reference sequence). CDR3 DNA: TGTGCCACCAGCAGAGATCGAAAGGTTAACTATGGCTACACCTTC. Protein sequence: CATSRDRKVNYGYTF. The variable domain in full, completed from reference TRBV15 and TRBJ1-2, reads DAMVIQNPRYQVTQFGKPVTLSCSQTLNHNVMYWYQQKSSQAPKLLFHYYDKDFNNEADTPDNFQSRRPNTSFCFLDIRSPGLGDTAMYLCATSRDRKVNYGYTFGSGTRLTVV.

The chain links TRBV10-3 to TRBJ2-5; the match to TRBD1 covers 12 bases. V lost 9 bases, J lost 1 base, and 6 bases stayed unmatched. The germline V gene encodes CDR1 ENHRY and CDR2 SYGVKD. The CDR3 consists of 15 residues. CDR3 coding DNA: TGTGCCATAGGGGACAGGGGGCGGGTCCAAGAGACCCAGTACTTC. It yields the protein CAIGDRGRVQETQYF.

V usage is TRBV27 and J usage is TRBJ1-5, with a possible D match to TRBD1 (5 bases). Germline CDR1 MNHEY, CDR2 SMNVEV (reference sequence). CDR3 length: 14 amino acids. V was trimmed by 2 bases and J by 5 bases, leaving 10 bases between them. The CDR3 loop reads CASSLIGVDQPQHF. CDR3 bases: TGTGCCAGCAGTTTAATAGGGGTCGATCAGCCCCAGCATTTT.

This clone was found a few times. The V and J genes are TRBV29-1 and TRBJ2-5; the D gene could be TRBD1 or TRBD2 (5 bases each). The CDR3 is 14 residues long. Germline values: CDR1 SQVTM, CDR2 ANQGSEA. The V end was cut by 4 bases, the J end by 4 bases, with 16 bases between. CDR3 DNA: TGCAGCGTTGCTCGGGGCAGGTCGGGAGAGACCCAGTACTTC. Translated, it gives CSVARGRSGETQYF.

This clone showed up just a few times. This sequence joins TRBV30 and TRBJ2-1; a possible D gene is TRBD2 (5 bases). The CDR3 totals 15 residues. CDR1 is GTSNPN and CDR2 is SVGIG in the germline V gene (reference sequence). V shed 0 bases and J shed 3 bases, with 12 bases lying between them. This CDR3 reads CAWSVRGSLYNEQFF. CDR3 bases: TGTGCCTGGAGTGTACGAGGGAGCCTCTACAATGAGCAGTTCTTC.

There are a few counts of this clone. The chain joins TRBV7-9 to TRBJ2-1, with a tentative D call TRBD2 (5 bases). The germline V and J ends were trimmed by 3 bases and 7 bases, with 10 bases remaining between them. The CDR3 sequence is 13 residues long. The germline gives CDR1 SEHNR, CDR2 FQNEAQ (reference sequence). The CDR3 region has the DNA TGTGCCAGCAGCTTTTCTTCGGGGAATGAGCAGTTCTTC. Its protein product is CASSFSSGNEQFF.

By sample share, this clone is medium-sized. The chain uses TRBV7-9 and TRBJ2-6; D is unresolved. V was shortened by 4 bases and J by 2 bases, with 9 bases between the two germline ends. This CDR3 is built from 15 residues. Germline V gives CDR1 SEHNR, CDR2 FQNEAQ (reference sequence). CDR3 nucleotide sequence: TGTGCCAGCAGCTCGGCCATTGCTGGGGCCAACGTCCTGACTTTC. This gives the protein CASSSAIAGANVLTF. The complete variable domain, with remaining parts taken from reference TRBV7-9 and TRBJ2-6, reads DTGVSQNPRHKITKRGQNVTFRCDPISEHNRLYWYRQTLGQGPEFLTYFQNEAQLEKSRLLSDRFSAERPKGSFSTLEIQRTEQGDSAMYLCASSSAIAGANVLTFGAGSRLTVL.

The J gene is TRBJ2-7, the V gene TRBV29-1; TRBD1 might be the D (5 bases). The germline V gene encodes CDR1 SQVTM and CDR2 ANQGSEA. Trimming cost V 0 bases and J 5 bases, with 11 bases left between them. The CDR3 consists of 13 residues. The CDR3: CSVEDRVGNEQYF. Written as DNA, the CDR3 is TGCAGCGTTGAAGACAGGGTAGGCAACGAGCAGTACTTC.

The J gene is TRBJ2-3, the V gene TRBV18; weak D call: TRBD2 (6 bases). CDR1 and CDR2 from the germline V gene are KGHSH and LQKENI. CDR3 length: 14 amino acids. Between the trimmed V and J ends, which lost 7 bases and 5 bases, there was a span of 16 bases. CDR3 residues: CASFFGGAGDTQYF. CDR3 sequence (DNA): TGTGCCAGCTTCTTTGGCGGGGCTGGAGATACGCAGTATTTT.

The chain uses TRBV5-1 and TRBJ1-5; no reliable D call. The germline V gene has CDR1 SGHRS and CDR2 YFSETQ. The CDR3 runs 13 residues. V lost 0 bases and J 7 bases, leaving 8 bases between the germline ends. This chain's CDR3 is CASSLERNQPQHF. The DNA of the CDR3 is TGCGCCAGCAGCTTGGAAAGAAACCAGCCCCAGCATTTT.

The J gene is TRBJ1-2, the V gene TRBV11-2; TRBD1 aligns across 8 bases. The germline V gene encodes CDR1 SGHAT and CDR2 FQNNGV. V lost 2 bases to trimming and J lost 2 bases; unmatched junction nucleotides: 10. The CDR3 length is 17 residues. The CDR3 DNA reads TGTGCCAGCAGCTTATTCCTCCGGACAGGGTCCAACTATGGCTACACCTTC. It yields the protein CASSLFLRTGSNYGYTF. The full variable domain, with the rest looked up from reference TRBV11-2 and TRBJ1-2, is EAGVAQSPRYKIIEKRQSVAFWCNPISGHATLYWYQQILGQGPKLLIQFQNNGVVDDSQLPKDRFSAERLKGVDSTLKIQPAKLEDSAVYLCASSLFLRTGSNYGYTFGSGTRLTVV.

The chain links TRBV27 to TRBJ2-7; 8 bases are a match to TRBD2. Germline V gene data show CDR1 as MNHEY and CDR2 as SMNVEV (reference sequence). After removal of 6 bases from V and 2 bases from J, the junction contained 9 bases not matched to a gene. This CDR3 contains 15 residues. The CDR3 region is CASRPSGSIPYEQYF. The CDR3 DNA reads TGTGCCAGCAGGCCCAGCGGGAGTATCCCCTACGAGCAGTACTTC.

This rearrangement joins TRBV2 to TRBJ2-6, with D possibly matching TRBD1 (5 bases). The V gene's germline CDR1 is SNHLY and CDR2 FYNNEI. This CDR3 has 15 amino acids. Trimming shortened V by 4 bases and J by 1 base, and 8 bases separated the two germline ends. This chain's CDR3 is CASSATGSGANVLTF. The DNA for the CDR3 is TGTGCCAGCAGTGCAACAGGTTCTGGGGCCAACGTCCTGACTTTC. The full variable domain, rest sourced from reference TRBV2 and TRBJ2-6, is EPEVTQTPSHQVTQMGQEVILRCVPISNHLYFYWYRQILGQKVEFLVSFYNNEISEKSEIFDDQFSVERPDGSNFTLKIRSTKLEDSAMYFCASSATGSGANVLTFGAGSRLTVL.

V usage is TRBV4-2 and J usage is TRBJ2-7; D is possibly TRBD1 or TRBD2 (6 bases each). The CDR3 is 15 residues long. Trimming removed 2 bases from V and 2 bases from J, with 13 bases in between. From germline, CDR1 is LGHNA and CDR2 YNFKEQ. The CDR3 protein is CASSQSSGGPYEQYF. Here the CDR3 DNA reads TGTGCCAGCAGCCAATCTTCTGGGGGGCCCTACGAGCAGTACTTC.

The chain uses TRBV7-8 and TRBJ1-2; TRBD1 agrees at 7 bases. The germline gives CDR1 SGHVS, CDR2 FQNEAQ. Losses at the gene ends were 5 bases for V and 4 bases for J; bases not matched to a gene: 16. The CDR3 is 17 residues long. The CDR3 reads CASSKDKPGQRTYGYTF. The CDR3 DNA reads TGTGCCAGCAGCAAAGACAAACCGGGACAGCGAACCTATGGCTACACCTTC.

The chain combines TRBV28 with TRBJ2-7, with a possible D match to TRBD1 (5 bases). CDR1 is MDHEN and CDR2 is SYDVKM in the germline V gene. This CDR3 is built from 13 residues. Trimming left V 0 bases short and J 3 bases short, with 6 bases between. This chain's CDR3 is CASSLWDNYEQYF. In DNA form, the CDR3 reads TGTGCCAGCAGTTTATGGGACAACTACGAGCAGTACTTC.

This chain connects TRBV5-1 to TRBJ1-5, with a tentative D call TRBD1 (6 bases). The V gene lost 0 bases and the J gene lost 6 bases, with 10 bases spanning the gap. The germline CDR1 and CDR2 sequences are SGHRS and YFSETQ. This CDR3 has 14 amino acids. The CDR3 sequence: CASSLGSGAQPQHF. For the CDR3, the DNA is TGCGCCAGCAGCTTGGGGTCAGGGGCTCAGCCCCAGCATTTT.

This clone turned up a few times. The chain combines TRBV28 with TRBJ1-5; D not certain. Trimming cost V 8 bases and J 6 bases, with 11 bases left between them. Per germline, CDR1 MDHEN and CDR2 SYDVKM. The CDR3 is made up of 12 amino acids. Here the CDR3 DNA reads TGTGCCAGCCACCCTCCCCTTCAGCCCCAGCATTTT. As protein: CASHPPLQPQHF.

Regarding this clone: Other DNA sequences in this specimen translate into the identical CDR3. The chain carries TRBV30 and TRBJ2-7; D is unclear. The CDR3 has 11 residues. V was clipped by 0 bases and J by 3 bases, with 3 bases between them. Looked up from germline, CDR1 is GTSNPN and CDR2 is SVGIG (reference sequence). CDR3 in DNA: TGTGCCTGGAGTGTAAGCTACGAGCAGTACTTC. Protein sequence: CAWSVSYEQYF. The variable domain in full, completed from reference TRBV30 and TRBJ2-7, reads SQTIHQWPATLVQPVGSPLSLECTVEGTSNPNLYWYRQAAGRGLQLLFYSVGIGQISSEVPQNLSASRPQDRQFILSSKKLLLSDSGFYLCAWSVSYEQYFGPGTRLTVT.

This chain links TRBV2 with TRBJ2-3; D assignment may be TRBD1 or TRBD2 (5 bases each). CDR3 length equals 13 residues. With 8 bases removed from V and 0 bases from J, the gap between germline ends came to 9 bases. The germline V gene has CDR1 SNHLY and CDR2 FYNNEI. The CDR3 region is CASRGPSTDTQYF. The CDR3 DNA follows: TGTGCCAGCCGGGGACCCAGCACAGATACGCAGTATTTT.

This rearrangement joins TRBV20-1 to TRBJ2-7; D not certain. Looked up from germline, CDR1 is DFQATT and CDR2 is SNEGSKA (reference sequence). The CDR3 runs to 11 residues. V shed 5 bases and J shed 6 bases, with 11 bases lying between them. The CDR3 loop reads CSAGSTREQYF. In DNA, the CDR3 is TGCAGTGCTGGCAGTACCCGCGAGCAGTACTTC.